The T cell receptor (beta chain) under discussion was sequenced for a study of cytomegalovirus exposure and HLA in healthy donors. It was with 60 Vbeta and 13 Jbeta primers that the PCR ran. Profiled with immunoSEQ multiplex PCR; TCRdb holds only in-frame clones, not every one. The sample includes some 150,000 clones, less than 90% seen only once; the top ten take roughly 4.8%. Germline assignment: CDR1 SGHRS and CDR2 YFSETQ. The germline V and J ends were trimmed by 0 bases and 0 bases, with 7 bases remaining between them. The CDR3 has 15 amino acids. The sequence was collected from a woman between 50 and 59 years old in good health and CMV-seropositive. Sequenced input: PBMCs. The rearrangement uses TRBV5-1 and TRBJ1-3; D gene unclear. CDR3 bases: TGCGCCAGCAGCTTGGCGGCGGCCTCTGGAAACACCATATATTTT. The encoded protein is CASSLAAASGNTIYF. The full variable domain, completed using reference TRBV5-1 and TRBJ1-3, is KAGVTQTPRYLIKTRGQQVTLSCSPISGHRSVSWYQQTPGQGLQFLFEYFSETQRNKGNFPGRFSGRQFSNSRSEMNVSTLELGDSALYLCASSLAAASGNTIYFGEGSWLTVV.